The 3 T cell receptor beta chains below all came from one sample that was sequenced in a study of T-cell memory formation after mild COVID-19. TCRdb re-derived calls from the 5' RACE reads in MiXCR, one entry per CDR3 protein. The sample shows a few hundred thousand distinct CDR3 sequences, 15% to 20% of them seen only once. Material for sequencing was PBMCs or a T cell subset sorted from them (not recorded which). These receptors came from a young man who had mild COVID-19 (a few samples of this study predate the infection). Cell type and time point are not known.

The chain is built from TRBV7-9 and TRBJ1-5; 8 nucleotides line up with TRBD1. This CDR3 region has 14 residues. After removal of 5 bases from V and 2 bases from J, the junction contained 2 bases not matched to a gene. CDR1 and CDR2 (germline): SEHNR, FQNEAQ (reference sequence). The CDR3 loop reads CASSTTGGNQPQHF. CDR3 nucleotides: TGTGCCAGCAGCACGACAGGGGGCAATCAGCCCCAGCATTTT.

Only a few counts were recorded for this clonotype. The V gene is TRBV4-1, the J gene TRBJ2-1, with D unclear. This CDR3 is built from 12 residues. The germline V gene encodes CDR1 MGHRA and CDR2 YSYEKL. Trimming took off 4 bases at V and 5 bases at J, with 6 bases between the two ends. CDR3 DNA: TGCGCCAGCAGCCGATGGAACAATGAGCAGTTCTTC. It yields the protein CASSRWNNEQFF.

J is TRBJ2-5 and V is TRBV19; D is uncertain. Trimming removed 3 bases from V and 5 bases from J, with 10 bases in between. Germline-derived CDR1 and CDR2 are LNHDA and SQIVND (reference sequence). The CDR3 runs 13 residues. The CDR3 here is CASSIRRWETQYF. The CDR3 DNA reads TGTGCCAGTAGTATTAGACGCTGGGAGACCCAGTACTTC.